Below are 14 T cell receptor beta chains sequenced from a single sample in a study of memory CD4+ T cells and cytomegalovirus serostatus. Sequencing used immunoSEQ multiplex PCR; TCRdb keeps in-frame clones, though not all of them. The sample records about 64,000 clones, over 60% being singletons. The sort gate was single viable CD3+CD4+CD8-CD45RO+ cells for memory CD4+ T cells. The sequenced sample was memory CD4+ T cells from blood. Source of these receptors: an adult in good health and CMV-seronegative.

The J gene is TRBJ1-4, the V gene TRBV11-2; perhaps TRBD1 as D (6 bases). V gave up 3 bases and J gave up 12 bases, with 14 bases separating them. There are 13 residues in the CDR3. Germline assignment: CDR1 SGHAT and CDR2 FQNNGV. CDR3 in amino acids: CASSFKGGAELFF. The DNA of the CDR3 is TGTGCCAGCAGCTTCAAGGGGGGGGCAGAACTGTTTTTT.

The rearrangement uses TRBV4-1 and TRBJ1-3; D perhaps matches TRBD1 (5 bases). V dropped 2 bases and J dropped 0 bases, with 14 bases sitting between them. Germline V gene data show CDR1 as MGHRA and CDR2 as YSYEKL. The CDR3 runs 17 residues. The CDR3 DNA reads TGCGCCAGCAGCCAACTTTGGACGGACACCTCTGGAAACACCATATATTTT. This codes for CASSQLWTDTSGNTIYF.

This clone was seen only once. The CDR3 sequence: CATRLGTTYTGELFF. CDR3 coding DNA: TGTGCCACAAGACTCGGGACTACCTACACCGGGGAGCTGTTTTTT. The chain carries TRBV15 and TRBJ2-2; 7 bases match TRBD2. The trim removed 9 bases at V and 3 bases at J, leaving 10 bases unmatched. The CDR3 has 15 amino acids. Germline lookup yields CDR1 LNHNV and CDR2 YYDKDF (reference sequence).

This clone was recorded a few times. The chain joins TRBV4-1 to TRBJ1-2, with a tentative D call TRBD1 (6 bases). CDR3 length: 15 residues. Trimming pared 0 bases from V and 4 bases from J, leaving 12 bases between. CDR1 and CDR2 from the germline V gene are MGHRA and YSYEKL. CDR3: CASSQEDRRSYGYTF. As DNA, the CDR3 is TGCGCCAGCAGCCAAGAAGACAGGAGGAGCTATGGCTACACCTTC.

CDR3 in DNA: TGTGCCAGCAGTGACGTGGAAAATTCACCCCTCCACTTT. It encodes CASSDVENSPLHF. This chain joins TRBV6-4 and TRBJ1-6; D remains unclear. V lost 2 bases and J 7 bases, leaving 6 bases between the germline ends. Germline CDR1 MRHNA, CDR2 SNTAGT. The CDR3 sequence is 13 residues long.

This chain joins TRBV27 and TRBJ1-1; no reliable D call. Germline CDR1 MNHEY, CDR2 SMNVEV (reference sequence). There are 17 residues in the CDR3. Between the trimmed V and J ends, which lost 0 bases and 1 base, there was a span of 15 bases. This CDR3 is CASSLSGREWANTEAFF. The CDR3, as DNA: TGTGCCAGCAGTTTATCCGGAAGGGAATGGGCGAACACTGAAGCTTTCTTT.

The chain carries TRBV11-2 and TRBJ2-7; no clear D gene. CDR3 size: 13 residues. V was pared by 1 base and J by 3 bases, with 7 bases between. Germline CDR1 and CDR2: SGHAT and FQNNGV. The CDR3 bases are TGTGCCAGCAGCTTAGGACTCCGCTACGAGCAGTACTTC. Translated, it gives CASSLGLRYEQYF.

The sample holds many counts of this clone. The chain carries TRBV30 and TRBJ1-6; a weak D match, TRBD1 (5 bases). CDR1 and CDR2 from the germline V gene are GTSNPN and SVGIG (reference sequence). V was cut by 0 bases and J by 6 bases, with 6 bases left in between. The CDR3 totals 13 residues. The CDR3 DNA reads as TGTGCCTGGAGTGTAGACAGTAATTCACCCCTCCACTTT. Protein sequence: CAWSVDSNSPLHF.

CDR3 sequence reads: CASSLFAKTGELFF. The DNA for the CDR3 is TGTGCCAGCAGCTTATTTGCTAAGACCGGGGAGCTGTTTTTT. V and J are TRBV7-3 and TRBJ2-2; D is undetermined. Germline loops: CDR1 SGHTA, CDR2 FQGTGA. This CDR3 has 14 residues. V lost 2 bases and J 5 bases, leaving 9 bases between the germline ends.

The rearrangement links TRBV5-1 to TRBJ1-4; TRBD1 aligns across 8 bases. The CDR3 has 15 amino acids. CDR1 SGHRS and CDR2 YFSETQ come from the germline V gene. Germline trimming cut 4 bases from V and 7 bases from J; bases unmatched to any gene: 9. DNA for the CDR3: TGCGCCAGCAGCAGTACAGGGGGTCGGGGTGAAAAACTGTTTTTT. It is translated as CASSSTGGRGEKLFF.

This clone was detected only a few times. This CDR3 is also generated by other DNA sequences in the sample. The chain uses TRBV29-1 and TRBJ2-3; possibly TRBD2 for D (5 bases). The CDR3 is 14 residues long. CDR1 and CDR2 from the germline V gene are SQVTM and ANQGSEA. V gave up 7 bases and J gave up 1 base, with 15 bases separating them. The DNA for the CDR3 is TGCAGCGCTGAGACCCTCGGGGGCACAGATACGCAGTATTTT. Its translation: CSAETLGGTDTQYF.

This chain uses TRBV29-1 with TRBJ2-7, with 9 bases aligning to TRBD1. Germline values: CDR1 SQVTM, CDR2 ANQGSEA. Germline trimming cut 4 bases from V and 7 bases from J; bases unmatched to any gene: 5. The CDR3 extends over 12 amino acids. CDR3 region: CSVVQGAKEQYF. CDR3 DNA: TGCAGCGTTGTACAGGGGGCGAAAGAGCAGTACTTC.

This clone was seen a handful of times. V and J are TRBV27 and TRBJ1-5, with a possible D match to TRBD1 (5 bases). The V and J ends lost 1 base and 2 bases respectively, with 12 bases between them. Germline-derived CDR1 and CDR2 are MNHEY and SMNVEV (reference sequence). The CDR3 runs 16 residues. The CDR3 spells CASSLFGRGGNQPQHF. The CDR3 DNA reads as TGTGCCAGCAGTTTATTCGGCAGAGGGGGCAATCAGCCCCAGCATTTT.

The CDR3 sequence: CASSDTQGMGSSYNEQFF. In DNA, the CDR3 is TGTGCCAGCAGTGACACACAGGGGATGGGAAGCTCCTACAATGAGCAGTTCTTC. The V call is TRBV6-1, the J call TRBJ2-1; 7 nucleotides align to TRBD1. This CDR3 is 18 amino acids long. From germline, CDR1 is MNHNS and CDR2 SASEGT. V was pared by 3 bases and J by 0 bases, with 11 bases of the junction left unmatched.